This is a list of T cell receptor beta chains from one sample in a study of early T cells in non-severe SARS-CoV-2 infection. MiXCR was run by TCRdb on the 5' RACE reads, yielding one entry per CDR3 protein. Of tens of thousands of distinct CDR3 sequences listed, roughly 12% are singletons. The sequencing input was whole blood. All receptors derive from an adult who was a healthcare worker with PCR-confirmed SARS-CoV-2 infection or an uninfected control (not recorded which). CDR3s include the opening cysteine and the closing phenylalanine or tryptophan. The D gene is left open where the match is weak. The size of a clone is reported for some rows only, either as once, few or many, or as a class for expanded clones.

>TRBV28|TRBJ2-1|NA|TRBD1
CASSALTGSDEQFF
TGTGCCAGCAGTGCCTTGACAGGGTCCGATGAGCAGTTCTTC
>TRBV7-9|TRBJ2-5|NA|TRBD1
CASSYPQGARETQYF
TGTGCCAGCAGCTACCCTCAGGGGGCGAGGGAGACCCAGTACTTC
>TRBV1|TRBJ2-1|few|NA
CTSSQDQDSGGREQFF
TGCACCAGCAGCCAAGATCAAGATAGCGGGGGGCGGGAGCAGTTCTTC
>TRBV7-8|TRBJ2-4|NA|TRBD2
CASSFSAGRGIQYF
TGTGCCAGCAGCTTCTCAGCGGGAAGGGGCATTCAGTACTTC
>TRBV5-1|TRBJ1-4|many|TRBD1
CASSSGQEREKLFF
TGCGCCAGCAGCTCGGGACAGGAAAGGGAAAAACTGTTTTTT
>TRBV10-2|TRBJ1-4|many|NA
CASRDQGDEKLFF
TGCGCCAGCCGGGACCAGGGAGATGAAAAACTGTTTTTT
>TRBV11-2|TRBJ1-4|NA|TRBD1
CASRPNRGFVNEKLFF
TGTGCCAGCAGGCCAAACAGGGGCTTCGTTAATGAAAAACTGTTTTTT
>TRBV29-1|TRBJ2-5|NA|NA
CSVLGGWGETQYF
TGCAGCGTTCTCGGGGGATGGGGAGAGACCCAGTACTTC
>TRBV3-1|TRBJ1-1|NA|NA
CASSHNQRGEAFF
TGTGCCAGCAGCCACAACCAGAGGGGGGAAGCTTTCTTT
>TRBV4-1|TRBJ1-6|many|NA
CASSLRTSSSYNSPLHF
TGCGCCAGCAGCCTAAGGACGTCGAGCTCCTATAATTCACCCCTCCACTTT
>TRBV10-3|TRBJ2-7|many|TRBD1
CAISGAGTGGRNPYEQYF
TGTGCCATCAGCGGTGCCGGGACAGGGGGACGAAATCCCTACGAGCAGTACTTC
>TRBV28|TRBJ2-7|many|NA
CASSTPFEQYF
TGTGCCAGCAGTACCCCCTTCGAGCAGTACTTC
>TRBV29-1|TRBJ2-1|few|TRBD2
CSGGYREGEQFF
TGCAGCGGGGGGTATCGGGAGGGTGAGCAGTTCTTC
>TRBV29-1|TRBJ2-7|NA|TRBD1
CSVMSRDRGAYEQYF
TGCAGCGTTATGTCCCGGGACAGGGGCGCCTACGAGCAGTACTTC
>TRBV9|TRBJ1-4|few|NA
CASSTGRAEKLFF
TGTGCCAGCAGTACAGGGAGGGCTGAAAAACTGTTTTTT
>TRBV7-2|TRBJ2-7|few|TRBD2
CASSLRLAGAAEEQYF
TGTGCCAGCAGCTTAAGACTAGCGGGGGCCGCAGAGGAGCAGTACTTC
>TRBV20-1|TRBJ2-5|few|TRBD2
CSARLTSGGSKTQYF
TGCAGTGCTAGGTTGACTAGCGGGGGGTCAAAGACCCAGTACTTC
>TRBV6-1|TRBJ2-2|many|NA
CASSDSDDTGELFF
TGTGCCAGCAGTGACAGCGACGACACCGGGGAGCTGTTTTTT
>TRBV5-1|TRBJ2-2|few|TRBD2
CASSVGLAVRGELFF
TGCGCCAGCAGCGTGGGACTAGCGGTCCGCGGGGAGCTGTTTTTT
>TRBV7-3|TRBJ2-3|few|TRBD2
CASRSRSLAGAKDTQYF
TGTGCCAGCAGGTCCAGATCCCTAGCGGGAGCTAAAGATACGCAGTATTTT
>TRBV6-5|TRBJ2-1|NA|NA
CASSRREGRYNEQFF
TGTGCCAGCAGTCGACGTGAAGGGAGATACAATGAGCAGTTCTTC
>TRBV10-2|TRBJ1-5|many|NA
CASSLRGENQPQHF
TGCGCCAGCAGCCTTAGGGGAGAGAATCAGCCCCAGCATTTT
>TRBV7-2|TRBJ1-1|many|NA
CASSFYNTEAFF
TGTGCCAGCAGCTTTTATAACACTGAAGCTTTCTTT
>TRBV30|TRBJ1-5|many|NA
CAWSVAGNQPQHF
TGTGCCTGGAGTGTAGCCGGCAATCAGCCCCAGCATTTT
>TRBV6-2/TRBV6-3|TRBJ2-1|many|TRBD2
CASSYSPTSGHPGHEQFF
TGTGCCAGCAGTTACTCGCCGACTAGCGGCCACCCGGGCCATGAGCAGTTCTTC
>TRBV18|TRBJ1-1|many|TRBD1
CASYLTGDTEAFF
TGTGCCAGCTACCTGACAGGGGACACTGAAGCTTTCTTT
>TRBV2|TRBJ2-2|few|NA
CASSEAGPSTGELFF
TGTGCCAGCAGTGAAGCCGGGCCTTCTACCGGGGAGCTGTTTTTT
>TRBV7-9|TRBJ2-2|NA|TRBD1
CASSSPTDRVNTGELFF
TGTGCCAGCAGCTCCCCCACGGACAGGGTTAACACCGGGGAGCTGTTTTTT
>TRBV12-3/TRBV12-4|TRBJ1-5|many|NA
CASTPRGVGNQPQHF
TGTGCCAGCACCCCTCGGGGTGTGGGCAATCAGCCCCAGCATTTT
>TRBV2|TRBJ2-7|few|TRBD2
CASHLVLAGGEQYF
TGTGCCAGCCACTTGGTACTAGCGGGAGGCGAGCAGTACTTC
>TRBV15|TRBJ1-4|few|NA
CATSRDRRTTNEKLFF
TGTGCCACCAGCCGTGACCGCCGGACAACTAATGAAAAACTGTTTTTT
>TRBV7-8|TRBJ1-5|few|NA
CASRVKTGNQPQHF
TGTGCCAGCAGGGTGAAAACGGGTAATCAGCCCCAGCATTTT
>TRBV15|TRBJ2-1|NA|NA
CATSRPGTSSFEQFF
TGTGCCACCAGCAGACCCGGGACATCTTCCTTTGAGCAGTTCTTC
>TRBV7-6|TRBJ2-5|few|NA
CASSRTGEETQYF
TGTGCCAGCAGCCGGACGGGTGAAGAGACCCAGTACTTC
>TRBV30|TRBJ1-2|few|NA
CAWTGGHGYTF
TGTGCCTGGACGGGGGGGCATGGCTACACCTTC
>TRBV3-1|TRBJ2-5|few|NA
CASSQWDGGAQYF
TGTGCCAGCAGCCAATGGGACGGGGGAGCCCAGTACTTC
>TRBV19|TRBJ2-2|NA|NA
CASSIQFGDGELFF
TGTGCCAGTAGTATTCAATTTGGCGACGGGGAGCTGTTTTTT
>TRBV12-3/TRBV12-4|TRBJ2-3|many|NA
CASSLGGDTQYF
TGTGCCAGCAGTTTGGGAGGAGATACGCAGTATTTT
>TRBV27|TRBJ1-2|many|NA
CASSLSQGNHYGYTF
TGTGCCAGCAGTTTATCTCAGGGAAACCACTATGGCTACACCTTC
>TRBV3-1|TRBJ1-5|few|NA
CASSQGTPGPQHF
TGTGCCAGCAGCCAAGGGACCCCCGGCCCCCAGCATTTT
>TRBV12-3/TRBV12-4|TRBJ2-1|NA|TRBD1
CASSHGGQGYNEQFF
TGTGCCAGCAGCCATGGGGGACAGGGGTACAATGAGCAGTTCTTC
>TRBV4-1|TRBJ2-1|few|NA
CASSQGASSYNEQFF
TGCGCCAGCAGCCAAGGGGCCAGCTCCTACAATGAGCAGTTCTTC
>TRBV18|TRBJ2-7|many|TRBD1
CASSPGQGASEQYF
TGTGCCAGCTCACCCGGACAGGGGGCAAGCGAGCAGTACTTC
>TRBV12-3/TRBV12-4|TRBJ1-5|many|TRBD1
CASSSQGTGQPQHF
TGTGCCAGCAGTTCGCAGGGGACAGGGCAGCCCCAGCATTTT
>TRBV24-1|TRBJ1-1|many|NA
CATSAVDLTAEAFF
TGTGCCACCAGTGCGGTGGACTTGACCGCTGAAGCTTTCTTT
>TRBV12-3/TRBV12-4|TRBJ1-6|many|NA
CASGAAGNSPLHF
TGTGCCAGCGGGGCGGCAGGGAATTCACCCCTCCACTTT
>TRBV20-1|TRBJ1-5|many|NA
CSAPDGLRGNQPQHF
TGCAGTGCCCCCGACGGGCTGCGAGGCAATCAGCCCCAGCATTTT
>TRBV7-9|TRBJ2-7|few|TRBD1
CASSGGEGAYPYEQYF
TGTGCCAGCAGCGGGGGTGAGGGGGCGTACCCCTACGAGCAGTACTTC
>TRBV7-2|TRBJ2-7|many|NA
CASSLAGSPSYEQYF
TGTGCCAGCAGCTTAGCAGGCAGCCCCTCCTACGAGCAGTACTTC